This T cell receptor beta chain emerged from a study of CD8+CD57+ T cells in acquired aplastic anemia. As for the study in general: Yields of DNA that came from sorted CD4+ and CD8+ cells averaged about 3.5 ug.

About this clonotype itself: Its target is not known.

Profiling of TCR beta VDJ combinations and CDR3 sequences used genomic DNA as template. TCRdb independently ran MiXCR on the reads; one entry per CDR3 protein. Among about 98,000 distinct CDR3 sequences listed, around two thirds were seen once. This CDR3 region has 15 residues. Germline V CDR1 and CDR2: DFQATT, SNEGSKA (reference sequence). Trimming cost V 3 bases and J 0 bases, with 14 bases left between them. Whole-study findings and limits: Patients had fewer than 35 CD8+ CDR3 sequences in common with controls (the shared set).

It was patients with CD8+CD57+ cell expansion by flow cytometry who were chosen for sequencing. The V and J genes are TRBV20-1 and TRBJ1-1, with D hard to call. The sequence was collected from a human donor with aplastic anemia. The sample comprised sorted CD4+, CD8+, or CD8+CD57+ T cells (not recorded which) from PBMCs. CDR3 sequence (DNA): TGCAGTGCTAGCGGCACACCTTTTATGAACACTGAAGCTTTCTTT. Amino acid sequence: CSASGTPFMNTEAFF.